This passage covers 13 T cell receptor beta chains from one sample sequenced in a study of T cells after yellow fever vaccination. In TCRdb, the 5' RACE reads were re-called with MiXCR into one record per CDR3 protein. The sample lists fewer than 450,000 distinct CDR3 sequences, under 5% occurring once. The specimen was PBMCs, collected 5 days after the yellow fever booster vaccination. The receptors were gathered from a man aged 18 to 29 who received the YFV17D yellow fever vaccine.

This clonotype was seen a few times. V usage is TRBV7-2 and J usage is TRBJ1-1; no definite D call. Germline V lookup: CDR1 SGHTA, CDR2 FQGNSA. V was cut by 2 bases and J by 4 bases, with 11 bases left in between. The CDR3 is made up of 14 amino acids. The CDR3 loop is CASSLIGGPTEAFF. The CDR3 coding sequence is TGTGCCAGCAGCTTAATAGGCGGGCCCACTGAAGCTTTCTTT.

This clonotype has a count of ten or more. CDR3 sequence reads: CASSQTSGYSYEQYF. The CDR3 DNA sequence: TGCGCCAGCAGCCAGACTAGCGGGTACTCCTACGAGCAGTACTTC. The chain employs TRBV5-1 and TRBJ2-7; 10 nucleotides match TRBD2. The CDR3 has 15 residues. The V and J ends lost 4 bases and 0 bases, in that order; junction bases with no gene match: 4. Germline lookup yields CDR1 SGHRS and CDR2 YFSETQ.

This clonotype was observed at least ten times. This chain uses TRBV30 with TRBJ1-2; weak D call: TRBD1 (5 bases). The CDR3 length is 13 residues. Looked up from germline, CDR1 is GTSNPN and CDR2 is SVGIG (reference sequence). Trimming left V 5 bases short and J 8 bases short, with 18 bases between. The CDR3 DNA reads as TGTGCCTGGGCGGTCTTCAGGGCTCAAGGCTACACCTTC. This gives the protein CAWAVFRAQGYTF.

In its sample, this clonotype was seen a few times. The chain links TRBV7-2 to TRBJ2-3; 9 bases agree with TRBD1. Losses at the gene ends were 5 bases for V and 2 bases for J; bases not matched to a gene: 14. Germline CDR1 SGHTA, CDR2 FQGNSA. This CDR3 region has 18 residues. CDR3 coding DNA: TGTGCCAGCAGCCGCCGGGACAGGGATTATACCTCCACAGATACGCAGTATTTT. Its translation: CASSRRDRDYTSTDTQYF.

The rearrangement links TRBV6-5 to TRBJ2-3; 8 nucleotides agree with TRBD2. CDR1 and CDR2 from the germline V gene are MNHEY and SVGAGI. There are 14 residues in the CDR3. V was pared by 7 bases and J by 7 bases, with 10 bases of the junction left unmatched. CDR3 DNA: TGTGCCAGCAATGTGGGCGGGGGGAAGTATACGCAGTATTTT. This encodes CASNVGGGKYTQYF.

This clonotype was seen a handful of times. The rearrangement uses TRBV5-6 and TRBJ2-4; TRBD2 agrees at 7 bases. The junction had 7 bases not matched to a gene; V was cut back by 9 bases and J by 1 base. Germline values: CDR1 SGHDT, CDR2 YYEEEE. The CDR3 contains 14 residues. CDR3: CATRRGGAKNIQYF. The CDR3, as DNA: TGTGCCACCCGACGGGGAGGGGCCAAAAACATTCAGTACTTC.

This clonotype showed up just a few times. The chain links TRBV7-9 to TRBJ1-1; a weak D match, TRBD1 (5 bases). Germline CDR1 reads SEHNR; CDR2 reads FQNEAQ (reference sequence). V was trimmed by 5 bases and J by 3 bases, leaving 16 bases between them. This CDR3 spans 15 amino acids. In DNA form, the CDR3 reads TGTGCCAGCAGCCCCGGATGGGGGGGTGACACTGAAGCTTTCTTT. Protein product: CASSPGWGGDTEAFF.

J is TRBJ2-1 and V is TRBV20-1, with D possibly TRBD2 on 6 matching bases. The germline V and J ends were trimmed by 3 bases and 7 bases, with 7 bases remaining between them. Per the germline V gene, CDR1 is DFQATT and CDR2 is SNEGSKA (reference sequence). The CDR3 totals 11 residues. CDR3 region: CSASAGNEQFF. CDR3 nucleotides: TGCAGTGCTAGTGCGGGAAATGAGCAGTTCTTC.

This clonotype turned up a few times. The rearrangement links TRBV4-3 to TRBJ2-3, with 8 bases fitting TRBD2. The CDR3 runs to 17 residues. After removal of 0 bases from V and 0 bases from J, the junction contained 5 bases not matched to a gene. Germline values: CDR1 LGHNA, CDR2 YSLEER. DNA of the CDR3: TGCGCCAGCAGCCAAGATAGGGCTAGCGGGAGCACAGATACGCAGTATTTT. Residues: CASSQDRASGSTDTQYF.

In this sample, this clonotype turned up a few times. CDR3 loop: CASSSSGLASYEQYF. The DNA for the CDR3 is TGTGCCAGCAGCTCCAGCGGACTCGCCTCCTACGAGCAGTACTTC. The chain links TRBV7-3 to TRBJ2-7, with D tentatively TRBD2 (5 bases). The length of the CDR3 is 15 residues. CDR1 SGHTA and CDR2 FQGTGA come from the germline V gene. Trimming removed 4 bases at V and 0 bases at J, with 13 bases between.

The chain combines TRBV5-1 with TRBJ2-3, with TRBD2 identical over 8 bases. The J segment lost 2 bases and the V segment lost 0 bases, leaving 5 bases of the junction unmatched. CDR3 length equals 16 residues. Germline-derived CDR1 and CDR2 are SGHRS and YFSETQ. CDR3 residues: CASSLGSGASTDTQYF. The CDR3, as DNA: TGCGCCAGCAGCTTGGGTAGCGGGGCATCCACAGATACGCAGTATTTT.

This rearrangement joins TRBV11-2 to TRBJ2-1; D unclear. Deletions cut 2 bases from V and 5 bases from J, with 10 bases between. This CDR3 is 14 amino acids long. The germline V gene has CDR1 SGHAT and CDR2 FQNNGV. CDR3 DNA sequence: TGTGCCAGCAGCTTAATGGCCGGAAACAATGAGCAGTTCTTC. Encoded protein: CASSLMAGNNEQFF.

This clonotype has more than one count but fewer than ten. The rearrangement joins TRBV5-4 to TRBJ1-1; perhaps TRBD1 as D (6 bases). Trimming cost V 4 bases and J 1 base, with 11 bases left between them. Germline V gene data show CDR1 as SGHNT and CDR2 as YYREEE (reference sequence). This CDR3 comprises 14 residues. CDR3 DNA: TGTGCCAGCAGCGGTAAGACAGGGAACACTGAAGCTTTCTTT. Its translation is CASSGKTGNTEAFF. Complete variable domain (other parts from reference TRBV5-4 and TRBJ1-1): ETGVTQSPTHLIKTRGQQVTLRCSSQSGHNTVSWYQQALGQGPQFIFQYYREEENGRGNFPPRFSGLQFPNYSSELNVNALELDDSALYLCASSGKTGNTEAFFGQGTRLTVV.